The rows below give T cell receptor beta chains drawn from one sample of a study of blood T cell repertoires in COVID-19. Clones were sequenced by immunoSEQ multiplex PCR, and TCRdb holds only the in-frame ones, with some missing. The sample yields some 320,000 clones, around 87% seen once. Sequenced: peripheral blood. Source of these receptors: a woman aged 45-65 years who had recovered from COVID-19. CDR3s include the opening cysteine and the closing phenylalanine or tryptophan. A D gene is named only where the DNA matches it firmly. For some rows the clone size is stated as once, few or many, or as a class when expanded; others skip it.

>.|.|TRBJ1-3|TRBV7-9
TGTGCCAGCAGCTTAGTCGAGGGCGGCGGAAACACCATATATTTT
CASSLVEGGGNTIYF
>.|once|TRBJ2-3|TRBV11-2
TGTGCCAGCAGCCTATTGACTGGCACAGATACGCAGTATTTT
CASSLLTGTDTQYF
>.|.|TRBJ1-2|TRBV2
TGTGCCAGCAGTGTCCCGGGATTCGGAGAAGGCTACACCTTC
CASSVPGFGEGYTF
>TRBD1|.|TRBJ1-1|TRBV7-3
TGTGCCAGCAGCTTACCCCCGGGACAGAGAATGAACACTGAAGCTTTCTTT
CASSLPPGQRMNTEAFF
>.|.|TRBJ2-5|TRBV27
TGTGCCACTCAACCGATTAGACAGAACCAAGAGACCCAGTACTTC
CATQPIRQNQETQYF
>.|once|TRBJ2-7|TRBV5-4
TGTGCCAGCAGCTTGGGGACAGTCGGCTTCTACGAGCAGTACTTC
CASSLGTVGFYEQYF
>.|.|TRBJ2-7|TRBV18
TGTGCCAGCTCACCACCGACAGGGCGCCGGGGGGAGCAGTACTTC
CASSPPTGRRGEQYF
>TRBD1|.|TRBJ1-6|TRBV6-2/TRBV6-3
TGTGCCAGCAGTTACTCTTCAGGGGGCCGGAATTCGCCCCTCCACTTT
CASSYSSGGRNSPLHF
>TRBD1|.|TRBJ1-1|TRBV6-5
TGTGCCAGCAGCTACGACAGGGAGCGCACTGAAGCTTTCTTT
CASSYDRERTEAFF
>TRBD2|.|TRBJ2-1|TRBV9
TGTGCCAGCAGCGGGACTGGCGGGGGTGAGCAGTTCTTC
CASSGTGGGEQFF
>TRBD1|.|TRBJ1-3|TRBV9
TGTGCCAGCAGCGTAGAGGCCCAGGGGGGCGTTGGAAACACCATATATTTT
CASSVEAQGGVGNTIYF
>TRBD1|.|TRBJ1-2|TRBV29-1
TGCAGCGTCACTGTGAACAGGGGAAGAGGCTATGGCTACACCTTC
CSVTVNRGRGYGYTF
>TRBD1|.|TRBJ2-7|TRBV6-5
TGTGCCAGCAGTTTAGGACAGGGTACCGGGGCCTACGAGCAGTACTTC
CASSLGQGTGAYEQYF
>TRBD1|.|TRBJ2-5|TRBV7-2
TGTGCCAGCAGCTTAGGGATTGGACAGGGGCTTAGGCAAGAGACCCAGTACTTC
CASSLGIGQGLRQETQYF
>TRBD1|once|TRBJ2-4|TRBV6-5
TGTGCCAGCAGTTACTCGGGACAGGGGTTGGGAAACATTCAGTACTTC
CASSYSGQGLGNIQYF
>TRBD1|few|TRBJ2-5|TRBV12-3/TRBV12-4
TGTGCCAGCACCCGACAGGGGGCATGGAACCAGTACTTC
CASTRQGAWNQYF
>.|.|TRBJ2-1|TRBV28
TGTGCCAGCAGACCAAGGACAGCCAGCTCCTACAATGAGCAGTTCTTC
CASRPRTASSYNEQFF
>TRBD1|once|TRBJ1-1|TRBV27
TGTGCCAGCAGGGATAGGGGGCTGGCTGAAGCTTTCTTT
CASRDRGLAEAFF
>.|.|TRBJ2-1|TRBV4-3
TGCGCCAGCAGCCAAGAAGGACTGGGTGAGCAGTTCTTC
CASSQEGLGEQFF
>.|.|TRBJ2-1|TRBV6-5
TGTGCCAGCAGTTTCGAGAATGAGCAGTTCTTC
CASSFENEQFF
>TRBD1|.|TRBJ1-1|TRBV5-1
TGCGCCAGCAGCAAATCAGGGGGCGCTGAAGCTTTCTTT
CASSKSGGAEAFF
>.|.|TRBJ2-5|TRBV11-2
TGTGCCAGCAGCTTTGATTTATGGGAGGAGACCCAGTACTTC
CASSFDLWEETQYF
>TRBD1|.|TRBJ2-2|TRBV19
TGTGCCAGTATTGGGACAGCGAACACCGGGGAGCTGTTTTTT
CASIGTANTGELFF
>.|.|TRBJ2-1|TRBV30
TGTGCCTGGAGCACGAGCTCCTACAATGAGCAGTTCTTC
CAWSTSSYNEQFF
>.|.|TRBJ2-7|TRBV6-6
TGTGCCAGCAGTCCGGTCCTGGTCGACTCCTACGAGCAGTACTTC
CASSPVLVDSYEQYF
>.|.|TRBJ2-5|TRBV18
TGTGCCAGCTCATCTAGGGGGGGAGAGACCCAGTACTTC
CASSSRGGETQYF
>.|.|TRBJ1-2|TRBV27
TGTGCCAGCAGTCAAGGGAGTAACTATGGCTACACCTTC
CASSQGSNYGYTF
>.|.|TRBJ1-2|TRBV28
TGTGCCAGCAGTTTTTTAATGACTCATGGCTACACCTTC
CASSFLMTHGYTF
>.|.|TRBJ2-1|TRBV19
TGTGCCAGTAGTATGGGAGGCGAGCAGTTCTTC
CASSMGGEQFF
>TRBD1|.|TRBJ2-7|TRBV9
TGTGCCAGCAGCCCGGGAGGGACAGGGGTGCGGGAGCAGTACTTC
CASSPGGTGVREQYF
>.|.|TRBJ1-1|TRBV18
TGTGCCAGCTCGCGAGGGGGGAACACTGAAGCTTTCTTT
CASSRGGNTEAFF
>TRBD1|.|TRBJ2-7|TRBV30
TGTGCCTGGAAAATACAGGGGGCCTACGAGCAGTACTTC
CAWKIQGAYEQYF
>TRBD1|.|TRBJ2-7|TRBV11-2
TGTGCCAGCAGCATACTCCGGGACAGGGATAATCCGTACTTC
CASSILRDRDNPYF
>TRBD1|.|TRBJ1-6|TRBV9
TGTGCCAGCAGCACTTACCCGACGACAGGGTTTGGCAATTCACCCCTCCACTTT
CASSTYPTTGFGNSPLHF
>TRBD1|.|TRBJ1-1|TRBV4-3
TGCGCCAGCAGCCAAGAAAGGGACAGCAACATGAACACTGAAGCTTTCTTT
CASSQERDSNMNTEAFF
>.|.|TRBJ1-3|TRBV30
TGTGCCGCTGGCGGGCTCTCTGGAAACACCATATATTTT
CAAGGLSGNTIYF
>TRBD1|.|TRBJ2-7|TRBV10-3
TGTGCCATCAGGGGACAGGGAGAGTACGAGCAGTACTTC
CAIRGQGEYEQYF
>.|.|TRBJ2-1|TRBV4-1
TGCGCCAGCAGCCAAGTAGTGTCCGTAGATGAGCAGTTCTTC
CASSQVVSVDEQFF
>TRBD2|.|TRBJ2-3|TRBV7-2
TGTGCCAGCAGCTTGAGCGGGGGGATGGCAGATACGCAGTATTTT
CASSLSGGMADTQYF
>TRBD1|.|TRBJ1-5|TRBV19
TGTGCCAGTAGGACAGGGGTGGAGCAGCCCCAGCATTTT
CASRTGVEQPQHF
>TRBD1|.|TRBJ2-2|TRBV2
TGTGCCAGCAGTGAATTACAGGGGGGAACCGGGGAGCTGTTTTTT
CASSELQGGTGELFF
>.|few|TRBJ2-1|TRBV9
TGTGCCAGCAGCGTAGGAGGCGGGGTGGAGAATGAGCAGTTCTTC
CASSVGGGVENEQFF
>.|.|TRBJ2-1|TRBV11-2
TGTGCCAGCAGCCCATACAATGAGCAGTTCTTC
CASSPYNEQFF
>.|.|TRBJ2-3|TRBV9
TGTGCCAGCAGCGTAGTACAGACCACAGATACGCAGTATTTT
CASSVVQTTDTQYF
>TRBD2|.|TRBJ2-5|TRBV6-5
TGTGCCAGCAGATCTAGCGGGCAAGAGACCCAGTACTTC
CASRSSGQETQYF
>TRBD1|once|TRBJ1-1|TRBV30
TGTGCCTGGAGTGTATACGGGACAGGGCAGTCGGCAGCTTTCTTT
CAWSVYGTGQSAAFF
>.|once|TRBJ1-1|TRBV5-1
TGCGCCAGCAGCCTGACAGGTAACACTGAAGCTTTCTTT
CASSLTGNTEAFF
>TRBD1|once|TRBJ2-7|TRBV2
TGTGCCAGCAGAAGACAGGGGGTTTACGAGCAGTACTTC
CASRRQGVYEQYF
>.|.|TRBJ2-7|TRBV5-6
TGTGCCAGCAGCGTCTCCGGGACATATGAGGGCTACGAGCAGTACTTC
CASSVSGTYEGYEQYF